A single count supports the clone carrying this T cell receptor (beta chain). These data originate in a study of T cells in tuberculosis. Study context: This South African cohort compared adolescents with or without latent tuberculosis against adults with active tuberculosis.

Measured with immunoSEQ multiplex PCR; TCRdb has only the in-frame clones, and not every one. This table holds tens of thousands of clones, about 91% found once. Germline V gives CDR1 MNHEY, CDR2 SVGAGI. The CDR3 contains 15 residues. V was pared by 7 bases and J by 10 bases, with 10 bases of the junction left unmatched. Time point described: new active TB diagnosis, blood taken before or within 7 days of starting treatment. Included patients were adults of at least 18, HIV-seronegative, South African. The receptor's source is an adult with tuberculosis. Some clones in this sample may be carry-over from other donors' samples. The chain is built from TRBV6-5 and TRBJ1-6, with TRBD1 matching over 10 bases. Here the sequenced sample was PBMCs, taken at tuberculosis diagnosis. The CDR3 region has the DNA TGTGCCAGCACCGTCAGGACAGGGGGAGACTCACCCCTCCACTTT. Translation: CASTVRTGGDSPLHF.